Detailed here is one TCR beta chain. Its cognate antigen is unknown. Using immunoSEQ multiplex PCR, the repertoire was profiled, and TCRdb retains in-frame clones only, with some absent. The table includes 45,000 to 50,000 clones, around 89% detected once. The time point denotes: week 35, safety follow-up. Doses consisted of 300 ug of mutant IDH1 20-mer peptide each, paired with topical imiquimod. The data belong to a study of a mutant IDH1 vaccine in newly diagnosed glioma. The overall study: Beginning 4-6 weeks after radiotherapy alone, or with temozolomide cycles, vaccination took place. Study conclusions and caveats: Apparently unrelated to pseudoprogression were changes in the top peripheral T cell clonotypes.

CDR3 length equals 18 residues. Germline loops: CDR1 PRHDT, CDR2 FYEKMQ (reference sequence). V dropped 5 bases and J dropped 2; count of bases not matched to a gene: 16. The sequencing here drew on PBMCs, taken from a glioma patient whose treatment included an IDH1 peptide vaccine. The source is a middle-aged woman with glioma. J is TRBJ2-7 and V is TRBV13, with TRBD1 matching 9 bases. CDR3 amino acids: CASSPRGAGQGPAYEQYF. The CDR3, as DNA: TGTGCCAGCAGCCCTAGGGGGGCCGGACAGGGGCCGGCCTACGAGCAGTACTTC. Drawing the rest from reference TRBV13 and TRBJ2-7, the complete variable domain is AAGVIQSPRHLIKEKRETATLKCYPIPRHDTVYWYQQGPGQDPQFLISFYEKMQSDKGSIPDRFSAQQFSDYHSELNMSSLELGDSALYFCASSPRGAGQGPAYEQYFGPGTRLTVT.